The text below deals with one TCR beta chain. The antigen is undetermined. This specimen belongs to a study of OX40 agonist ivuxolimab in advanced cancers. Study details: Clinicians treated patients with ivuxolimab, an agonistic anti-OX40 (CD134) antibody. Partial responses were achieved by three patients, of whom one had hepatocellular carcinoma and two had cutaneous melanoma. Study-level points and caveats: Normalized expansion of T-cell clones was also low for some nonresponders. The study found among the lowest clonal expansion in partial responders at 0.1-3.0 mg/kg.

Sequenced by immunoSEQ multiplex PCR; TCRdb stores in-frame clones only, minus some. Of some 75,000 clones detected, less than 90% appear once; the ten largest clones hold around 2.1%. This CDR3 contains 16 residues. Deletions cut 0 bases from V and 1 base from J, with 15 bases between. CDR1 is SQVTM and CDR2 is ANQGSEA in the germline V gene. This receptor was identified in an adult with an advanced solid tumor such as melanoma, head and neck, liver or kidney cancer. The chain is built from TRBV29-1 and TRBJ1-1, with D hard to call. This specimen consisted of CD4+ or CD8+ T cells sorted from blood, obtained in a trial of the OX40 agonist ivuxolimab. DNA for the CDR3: TGCAGCGTTGAAGATGGGCCGGACTTACAGAACACTGAAGCTTTCTTT. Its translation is CSVEDGPDLQNTEAFF.